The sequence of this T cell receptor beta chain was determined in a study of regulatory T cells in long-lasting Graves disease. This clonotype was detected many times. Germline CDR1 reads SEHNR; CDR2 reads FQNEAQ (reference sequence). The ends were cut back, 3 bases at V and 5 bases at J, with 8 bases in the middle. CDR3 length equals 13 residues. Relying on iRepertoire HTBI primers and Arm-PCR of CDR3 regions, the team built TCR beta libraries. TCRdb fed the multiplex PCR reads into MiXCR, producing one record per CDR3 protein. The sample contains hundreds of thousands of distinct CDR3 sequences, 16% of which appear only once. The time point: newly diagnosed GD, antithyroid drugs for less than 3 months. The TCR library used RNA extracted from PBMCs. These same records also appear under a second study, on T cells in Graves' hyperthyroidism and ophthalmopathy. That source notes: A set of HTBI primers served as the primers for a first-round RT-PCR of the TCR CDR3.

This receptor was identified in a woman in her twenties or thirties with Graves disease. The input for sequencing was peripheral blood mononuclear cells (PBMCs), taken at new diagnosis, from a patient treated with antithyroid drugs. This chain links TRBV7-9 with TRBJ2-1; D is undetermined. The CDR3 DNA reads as TGTGCCAGCAGCTTGTCCGGCCACAATGAGCAGTTCTTC. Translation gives CASSLSGHNEQFF. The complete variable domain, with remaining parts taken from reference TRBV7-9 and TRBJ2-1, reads DTGVSQNPRHKITKRGQNVTFRCDPISEHNRLYWYRQTLGQGPEFLTYFQNEAQLEKSRLLSDRFSAERPKGSFSTLEIQRTEQGDSAMYLCASSLSGHNEQFFGPGTRLTVL.